These T cell receptor beta chains were read from a single sample in a study of T cells in Graves' hyperthyroidism and ophthalmopathy. TCRdb itself ran the multiplex PCR reads through MiXCR, one entry per CDR3 protein. The sample has fewer than 900,000 distinct CDR3 sequences; about 15% are singletons. What was sequenced was blood. Source of these receptors: a man aged 18 to 30 with Graves' hyperthyroidism. The CDR3 runs from the conserved cysteine through the conserved F or W.

v_gene: TRBV6-1
CDR3aa: CASRVGLWTGEYGYTF

v_gene: TRBV7-9
CDR3aa: CASSWNDNEQFF

v_gene: TRBV10-3
CDR3aa: CAISELGARYEQYF

v_gene: TRBV11-2
CDR3aa: CASSPLRRGEQYF

v_gene: TRBV2
CDR3aa: CASSDGTGSRHGYTF

v_gene: TRBV11-2
CDR3aa: CASSLLGAQSSYEQYF

v_gene: TRBV24-1
CDR3aa: CATSDWDRGDIQYF

v_gene: TRBV11-1
CDR3aa: CASSYDKSTDTQYF

v_gene: TRBV20-1
CDR3aa: CSARDRSLAGFGETQYF

v_gene: TRBV27
CDR3aa: CASSSPGLAGLNTGELFF

v_gene: TRBV7-3
CDR3aa: CASSLYGTSGPTDTQYF

v_gene: TRBV5-5
CDR3aa: CASSWWRASGANVLTF

v_gene: TRBV30
CDR3aa: CAWSVASAYTDTQYF

v_gene: TRBV2
CDR3aa: CASAGLPDTQYF

v_gene: TRBV20-1
CDR3aa: CSALLNNEQFF

v_gene: TRBV28
CDR3aa: CASSDAGGPNYGYTF

v_gene: TRBV7-9
CDR3aa: CASSLLTKRNTGELFF

v_gene: TRBV5-6
CDR3aa: CASSSGGQLLYTDTQYF

v_gene: TRBV28
CDR3aa: CASGQTYEQYF

v_gene: TRBV11-3
CDR3aa: CASSLGYTIYF

v_gene: TRBV13
CDR3aa: CASSAREGQQETQYF

v_gene: TRBV28
CDR3aa: CASTRLQQRQFF

v_gene: TRBV6-1
CDR3aa: CAGTKTGSVDEQYF

v_gene: TRBV7-6
CDR3aa: CASSSLPFTDTQYF

v_gene: TRBV20-1
CDR3aa: CSARIVDAKNIQYF

v_gene: TRBV18
CDR3aa: CASSLPPSREQFF

v_gene: TRBV28
CDR3aa: CASSPSGRYYEQYF

v_gene: TRBV28
CDR3aa: CASSPGSVSYEQYF

v_gene: TRBV30
CDR3aa: CAWSVRGGRALIPYEQYF

v_gene: TRBV30
CDR3aa: CAWSGVGGDEQYF

v_gene: TRBV2
CDR3aa: CAAARLLGEQYF

v_gene: TRBV3-1
CDR3aa: CASSHLDRGPKGETQYF

v_gene: TRBV7-7
CDR3aa: CASSPRDKTYEQYF

v_gene: TRBV12-3/TRBV12-4
CDR3aa: CASSLGLAGGSTDTQYF

v_gene: TRBV27
CDR3aa: CASSPWDRGTNQPQHF

v_gene: TRBV11-2
CDR3aa: CASVEGRAANEQFF

v_gene: TRBV28
CDR3aa: CASSRRTGGVGANVLTF

v_gene: TRBV2
CDR3aa: CASTLRSYSTDTQYF

v_gene: TRBV4-3
CDR3aa: CASSQEGGATNEKLFF

v_gene: TRBV20-1
CDR3aa: CSARGTADQPQHF

v_gene: TRBV12-3/TRBV12-4
CDR3aa: CASSFIQNTEAFF

v_gene: TRBV15
CDR3aa: CATSRDPRSNQPQHF

v_gene: TRBV9
CDR3aa: CASSVRLNSDTQYF